The 22 T cell receptor beta chains presented below share a single source sample, sequenced in a study of blood T cell repertoires in COVID-19. Sequencing used immunoSEQ multiplex PCR; TCRdb keeps in-frame clones, though not all of them. This repertoire shows over 350,000 clones, more than 75% found once; its top ten account for 0.9% to 1.5%. The sample taken for sequencing was PBMCs or T cells enriched from blood (not recorded which). Every receptor here comes from a woman under 30 who had recovered from COVID-19.

The genes are TRBV29-1 and TRBJ2-1; the match to TRBD1 covers 8 bases. Trimming took 3 bases from V and 12 from J; bases not matched to a gene: 16. The CDR3 covers 15 residues. Germline CDR1 and CDR2: SQVTM and ANQGSEA. The CDR3, as DNA: TGCAGCGTTGATGACCTCGGACAGGGCCTCCCCGGGCAGTTCTTC. It yields the protein CSVDDLGQGLPGQFF.

V is TRBV5-1 and J is TRBJ2-1; 7 positions agree with TRBD1. Germline V lookup: CDR1 SGHRS, CDR2 YFSETQ. This CDR3 spans 14 amino acids. With 0 bases clipped from V and 6 bases from J, the junction kept 3 bases outside the gene matches. The CDR3 loop is CASSLGGTVNEQFF. The CDR3 coding sequence is TGCGCCAGCAGCTTGGGGGGGACAGTCAATGAGCAGTTCTTC.

As DNA, the CDR3 is TGTGCCAGCAGCGTAGCTTCTGGAGGAGAAGCTTTCTTT. It translates to CASSVASGGEAFF. The gene calls are TRBV9 and TRBJ1-1; no reliable D call. Germline V gene sequence: CDR1 SGDLS, CDR2 YYNGEE. The CDR3 totals 13 residues. Deletions cut 0 bases from V and 8 bases from J, with 11 bases between.

J is TRBJ1-1 and V is TRBV11-3; a possible D gene is TRBD1 (5 bases). From germline, CDR1 is SGHNT and CDR2 YENEEA. V was pared by 5 bases and J by 4 bases, with 11 bases between. This CDR3 contains 13 residues. CDR3 sequence: CASSPGKVTEAFF. CDR3 bases: TGTGCCAGCAGCCCAGGGAAAGTCACTGAAGCTTTCTTT.

The chain links TRBV20-1 to TRBJ2-7; D is possibly TRBD2 (5 bases). The V end lost 7 bases, the J end lost 5 bases, and 12 bases lay between the germline ends. CDR1 is DFQATT and CDR2 is SNEGSKA in the germline V gene (reference sequence). This CDR3 spans 11 amino acids. CDR3 coding DNA: TGCAGTGTCAACCGGGGAAACGAGCAGTACTTC. Its translation: CSVNRGNEQYF.

The V and J genes are TRBV4-2 and TRBJ2-7; D may be TRBD1 (5 bases). The CDR3 is made up of 19 amino acids. Germline V gives CDR1 LGHNA, CDR2 YNFKEQ. V lost 0 bases to trimming and J lost 4 bases, with 25 bases between them. The CDR3, as DNA: TGTGCCAGCAGCCAAGAGAGAGTGGACATCCCATCCCTCTTTTACGAGCAGTACTTC. Protein sequence: CASSQERVDIPSLFYEQYF.

This rearrangement joins TRBV27 to TRBJ2-7, with 7 bases aligning to TRBD1. Germline CDR1 is MNHEY and CDR2 is SMNVEV (reference sequence). The CDR3 is made up of 14 amino acids. V trimming: 6 bases; J trimming: 2 bases; junction bases outside the gene matches: 7. The DNA for the CDR3 is TGTGCCAGCAGAACGACAGGGAGCGCCTACGAGCAGTACTTC. Protein: CASRTTGSAYEQYF.

V is TRBV6-5 and J is TRBJ1-1; D is unclear. The V end was cut by 7 bases, the J end by 4 bases, with 13 bases between. This CDR3 has 13 residues. From germline, CDR1 is MNHEY and CDR2 SVGAGI. The CDR3: CASIEELGTEAFF. DNA for the CDR3: TGTGCCAGCATCGAGGAATTGGGCACTGAAGCTTTCTTT.

This clone appeared a single time. The chain has TRBV30 and TRBJ2-6, with D tentatively TRBD1 (7 bases). The CDR3 runs to 16 residues. The germline V gene has CDR1 GTSNPN and CDR2 SVGIG (reference sequence). Between the trimmed V and J ends, which lost 0 bases and 2 bases, there was a span of 11 bases. In nucleotides, the CDR3 is TGTGCCTGGAGTGTATTCAGGGGGGCTGGGGCCAACGTCCTGACTTTC. Translating it yields CAWSVFRGAGANVLTF.

The chain combines TRBV19 with TRBJ2-3, with a tentative D call TRBD1 (6 bases). The CDR3 spans 15 residues. V lost 6 bases, J lost 4 bases, and 17 bases lay in between. In germline, CDR1 is LNHDA, CDR2 SQIVND (reference sequence). CDR3 sequence (DNA): TGTGCCAGTAGAACGGGACAAGTCGTGGCAGATACGCAGTATTTT. Translation: CASRTGQVVADTQYF. The full variable domain, in which reference TRBV19 and TRBJ2-3 provide the parts outside the CDR3, is DGGITQSPKYLFRKEGQNVTLSCEQNLNHDAMYWYRQDPGQGLRLIYYSQIVNDFQKGDIAEGYSVSREKKESFPLTVTSAQKNPTAFYLCASRTGQVVADTQYFGPGTRLTVL.

The chain recombines TRBV9 with TRBJ2-5, with 7 bases that match TRBD1. The CDR3 runs 14 residues. The germline V gene encodes CDR1 SGDLS and CDR2 YYNGEE. V lost 4 bases, J lost 3 bases, and 6 bases stayed unmatched. The CDR3 region is CASSSGTVKETQYF. CDR3 nucleotides: TGTGCCAGCAGCAGTGGGACAGTTAAAGAGACCCAGTACTTC.

The chain uses TRBV27 and TRBJ2-7; D might be TRBD1 (6 bases). CDR1 and CDR2 from the germline V gene are MNHEY and SMNVEV (reference sequence). CDR3 length: 13 amino acids. V gave up 5 bases and J gave up 4 bases, with 12 bases separating them. CDR3 residues: CASSQGKGYEQYF. Written as DNA, the CDR3 is TGTGCCAGCAGTCAGGGGAAGGGGTACGAGCAGTACTTC.

This chain uses TRBV4-1 with TRBJ1-1; unclear D gene. The CDR3 spans 14 residues. V lost 2 bases, J lost 5 bases, and 12 bases lay in between. Germline values: CDR1 MGHRA, CDR2 YSYEKL. This CDR3 reads CASSQREGWTEAFF. The CDR3, as DNA: TGCGCCAGCAGCCAAAGGGAGGGTTGGACTGAAGCTTTCTTT.

This rearrangement joins TRBV13 to TRBJ1-3; TRBD1 agrees at 8 bases. Germline lookup yields CDR1 PRHDT and CDR2 FYEKMQ (reference sequence). The CDR3 has 15 amino acids. Losses at the gene ends were 6 bases for V and 4 bases for J; bases not matched to a gene: 8. CDR3 amino acids: CASRLQGAGGNTIYF. CDR3 bases: TGTGCCAGCAGGTTGCAGGGGGCGGGCGGAAACACCATATATTTT.

The chain uses TRBV27 and TRBJ2-7; 12 nucleotides agree with TRBD1. The CDR3 consists of 14 residues. Germline-derived CDR1 and CDR2 are MNHEY and SMNVEV (reference sequence). Trimming took 4 bases from V and 5 from J; bases not matched to a gene: 3. The CDR3 nucleotides are TGTGCCAGCAGTTGGGACAGGGGGCAGAACGAGCAGTACTTC. Amino acids: CASSWDRGQNEQYF.

The chain couples TRBV11-2 to TRBJ2-2; 7 bases agree with TRBD1. Trimming took 0 bases from V and 8 from J; bases not matched to a gene: 12. The CDR3 has 17 residues. The germline CDR1 and CDR2 sequences are SGHAT and FQNNGV. This CDR3 reads CASSLDTGAFFSGELFF. In nucleotides, the CDR3 is TGTGCCAGCAGCTTAGATACAGGGGCATTTTTTTCTGGGGAGCTGTTTTTT.

V is TRBV2 and J is TRBJ1-5, with D tentatively TRBD1 (6 bases). Germline values: CDR1 SNHLY, CDR2 FYNNEI. The V end lost 4 bases, the J end lost 5 bases, and 18 bases lay between the germline ends. The CDR3 loop spans 16 amino acids. CDR3 loop: CASSGSRTVYYQPQHF. The CDR3 region has the DNA TGTGCCAGCAGTGGATCTAGGACAGTCTACTATCAGCCCCAGCATTTT.

The rearrangement uses TRBV2 and TRBJ1-6; maybe TRBD1 (5 bases). Germline CDR1 is SNHLY and CDR2 is FYNNEI. The CDR3 has 14 amino acids. V gave up 2 bases and J gave up 11 bases, with 13 bases separating them. CDR3 region: CASSEYAGRTPLHF. In DNA, the CDR3 is TGTGCCAGCAGTGAATACGCAGGGAGGACACCCCTCCACTTT.

The chain has TRBV4-2 and TRBJ2-1, with TRBD2 as a possible D gene (5 bases). The CDR3 consists of 15 residues. Looked up from germline, CDR1 is LGHNA and CDR2 is YNFKEQ. Trimming shortened V by 1 base and J by 5 bases, and 12 bases separated the two germline ends. This CDR3 reads CASSQAKGGHNEQFF. The CDR3 coding sequence is TGTGCCAGCAGCCAAGCAAAAGGAGGACACAATGAGCAGTTCTTC.

The J gene is TRBJ2-5, the V gene TRBV5-4, with 9 bases fitting TRBD1. This CDR3 region has 15 residues. Germline CDR1 and CDR2: SGHNT and YYREEE (reference sequence). With 2 bases clipped from V and 2 bases from J, the junction kept 4 bases outside the gene matches. Here the CDR3 reads CASSLGTGPQETQYF. CDR3 sequence (DNA): TGTGCCAGCAGCTTAGGGACAGGGCCTCAAGAGACCCAGTACTTC.

The V and J genes are TRBV12-3 or TRBV12-4 and TRBJ2-5; the D is unclear. This CDR3 is 11 amino acids long. V lost 5 bases, J lost 6 bases, and 7 bases lay in between. The CDR3 loop is CASSVRKTQYF. Here the CDR3 DNA reads TGTGCCAGCAGTGTGCGGAAGACCCAGTACTTC.

V usage is TRBV2 and J usage is TRBJ2-4; maybe TRBD1 (6 bases). Trimming pared 4 bases from V and 6 bases from J, leaving 22 bases between. Germline V gene sequence: CDR1 SNHLY, CDR2 FYNNEI. The CDR3 spans 17 residues. The CDR3 nucleotides are TGTGCCAGCAGTGTTTCGGACAGCTCGGGGTCTCGAAACATTCAGTACTTC. This gives the protein CASSVSDSSGSRNIQYF.